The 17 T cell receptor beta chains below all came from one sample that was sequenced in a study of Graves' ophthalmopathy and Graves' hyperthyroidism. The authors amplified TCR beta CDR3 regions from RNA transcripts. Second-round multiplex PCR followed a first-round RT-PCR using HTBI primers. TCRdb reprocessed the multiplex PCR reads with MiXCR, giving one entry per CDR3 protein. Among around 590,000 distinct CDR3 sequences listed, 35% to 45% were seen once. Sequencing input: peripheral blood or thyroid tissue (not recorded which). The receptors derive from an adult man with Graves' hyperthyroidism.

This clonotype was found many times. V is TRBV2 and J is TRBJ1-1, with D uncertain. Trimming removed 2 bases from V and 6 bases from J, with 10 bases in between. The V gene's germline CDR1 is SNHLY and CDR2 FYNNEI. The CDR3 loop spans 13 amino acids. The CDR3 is CASSEQPMSEAFF. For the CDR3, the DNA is TGTGCCAGCAGTGAACAGCCTATGTCTGAAGCTTTCTTT.

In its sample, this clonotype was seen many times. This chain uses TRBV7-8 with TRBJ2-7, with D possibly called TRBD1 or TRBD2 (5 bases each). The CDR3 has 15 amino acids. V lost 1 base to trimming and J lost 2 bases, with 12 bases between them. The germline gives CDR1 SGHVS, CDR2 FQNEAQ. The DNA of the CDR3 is TGTGCCAGCAGCTTAGTAAGGGACCCTCCCTACGAGCAGTACTTC. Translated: CASSLVRDPPYEQYF.

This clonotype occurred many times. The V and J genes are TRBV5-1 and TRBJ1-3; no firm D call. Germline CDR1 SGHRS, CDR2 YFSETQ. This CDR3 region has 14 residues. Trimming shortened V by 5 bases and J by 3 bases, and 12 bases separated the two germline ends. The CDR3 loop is CASSESGYGNTIYF. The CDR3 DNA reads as TGCGCCAGCAGTGAATCGGGCTATGGAAACACCATATATTTT.

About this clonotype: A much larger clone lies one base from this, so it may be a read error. The CDR3 DNA is TGTGCCAGCATCCCGGACAGGGGGCCCTGCGAGCAGTACTTC. Residues: CASIPDRGPCEQYF. The chain employs TRBV7-9 and TRBJ2-7; 11 bases are a match to TRBD1. J gave up 6 bases and V 7 bases, and 8 bases lay outside the gene matches. Germline CDR1 SEHNR, CDR2 FQNEAQ (reference sequence). This CDR3 contains 14 residues.

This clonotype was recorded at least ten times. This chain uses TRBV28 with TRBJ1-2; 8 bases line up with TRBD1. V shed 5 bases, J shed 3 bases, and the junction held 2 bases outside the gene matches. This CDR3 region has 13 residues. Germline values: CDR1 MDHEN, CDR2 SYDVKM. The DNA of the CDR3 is TGTGCCAGCAGTCGACAGGGGCACTATGGCTACACCTTC. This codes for CASSRQGHYGYTF.

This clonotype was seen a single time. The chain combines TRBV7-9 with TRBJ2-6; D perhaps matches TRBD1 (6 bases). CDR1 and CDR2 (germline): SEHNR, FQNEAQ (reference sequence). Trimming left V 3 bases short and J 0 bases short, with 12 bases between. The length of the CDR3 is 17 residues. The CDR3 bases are TGTGCCAGCAGCTTCGGGCAGGGGAGCTCTGGGGCCAACGTCCTGACTTTC. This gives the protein CASSFGQGSSGANVLTF. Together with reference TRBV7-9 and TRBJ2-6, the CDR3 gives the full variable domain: DTGVSQNPRHKITKRGQNVTFRCDPISEHNRLYWYRQTLGQGPEFLTYFQNEAQLEKSRLLSDRFSAERPKGSFSTLEIQRTEQGDSAMYLCASSFGQGSSGANVLTFGAGSRLTVL.

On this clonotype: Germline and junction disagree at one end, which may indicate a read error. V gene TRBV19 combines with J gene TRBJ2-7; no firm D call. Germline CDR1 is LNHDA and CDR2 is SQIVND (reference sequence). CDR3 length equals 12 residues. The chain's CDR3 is CASRGGHYGQYF. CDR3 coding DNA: TGTGCCAGTAGGGGCGGCCACTACGGGCAGTACTTC.

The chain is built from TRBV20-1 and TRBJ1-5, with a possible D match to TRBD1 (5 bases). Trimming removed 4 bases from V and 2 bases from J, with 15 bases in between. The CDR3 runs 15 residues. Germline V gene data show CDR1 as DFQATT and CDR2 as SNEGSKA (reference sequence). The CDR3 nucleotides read TGCAGTGCTATCGGGGGTACTGGGGGCAATCAGCCCCAGCATTTT. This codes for CSAIGGTGGNQPQHF.

DNA for the CDR3: TGTGCCAGCAAACAGGGAAGTAACACAGATACGCAGTATTTT. Translating gives CASKQGSNTDTQYF. This chain connects TRBV2 to TRBJ2-3; D possibly corresponds to TRBD1 (6 bases). This CDR3 contains 14 residues. Trimming pared 7 bases from V and 2 bases from J, leaving 13 bases between. The germline CDR1 and CDR2 sequences are SNHLY and FYNNEI. The full variable domain, rest sourced from reference TRBV2 and TRBJ2-3, is EPEVTQTPSHQVTQMGQEVILRCVPISNHLYFYWYRQILGQKVEFLVSFYNNEISEKSEIFDDQFSVERPDGSNFTLKIRSTKLEDSAMYFCASKQGSNTDTQYFGPGTRLTVL.

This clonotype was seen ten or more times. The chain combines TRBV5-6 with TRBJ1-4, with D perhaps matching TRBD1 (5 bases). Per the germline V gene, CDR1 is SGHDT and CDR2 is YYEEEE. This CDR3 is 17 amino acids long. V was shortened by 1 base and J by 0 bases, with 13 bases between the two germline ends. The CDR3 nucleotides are TGTGCCAGCAGCTTGCCAGGGAGATCATCAACTAATGAAAAACTGTTTTTT. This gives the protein CASSLPGRSSTNEKLFF. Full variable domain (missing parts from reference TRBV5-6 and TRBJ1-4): DAGVTQSPTHLIKTRGQQVTLRCSPKSGHDTVSWYQQALGQGPQFIFQYYEEEERQRGNFPDRFSGHQFPNYSSELNVNALLLGDSALYLCASSLPGRSSTNEKLFFGSGTQLSVL.

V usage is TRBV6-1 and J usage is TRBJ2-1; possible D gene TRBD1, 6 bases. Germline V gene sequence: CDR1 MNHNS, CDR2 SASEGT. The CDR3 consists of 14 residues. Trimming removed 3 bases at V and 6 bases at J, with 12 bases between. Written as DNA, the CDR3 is TGTGCCAGCAGTGAGGGGGCCAGGGTCAATGAGCAGTTCTTC. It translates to CASSEGARVNEQFF.

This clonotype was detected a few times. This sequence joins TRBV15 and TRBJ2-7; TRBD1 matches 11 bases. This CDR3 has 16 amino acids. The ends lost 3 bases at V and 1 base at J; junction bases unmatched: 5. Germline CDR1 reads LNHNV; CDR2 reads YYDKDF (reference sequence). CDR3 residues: CATSSPGTGGSYEQYF. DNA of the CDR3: TGTGCCACCAGCAGCCCTGGGACAGGGGGATCCTACGAGCAGTACTTC.

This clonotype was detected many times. CDR3 bases: TGTGCCAGCAGTTCCACAGGGACTGGGGCCAACGTCCTGACTTTC. This sequence encodes CASSSTGTGANVLTF. This chain uses TRBV7-9 with TRBJ2-6; TRBD1 might be the D (6 bases). The germline CDR1 and CDR2 sequences are SEHNR and FQNEAQ (reference sequence). This CDR3 region has 15 residues. Trimming cost V 6 bases and J 2 bases, with 11 bases left between them.

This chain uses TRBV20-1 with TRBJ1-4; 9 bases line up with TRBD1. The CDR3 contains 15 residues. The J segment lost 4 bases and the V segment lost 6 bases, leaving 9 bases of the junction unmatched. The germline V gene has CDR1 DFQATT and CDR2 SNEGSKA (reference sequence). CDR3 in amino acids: CSAPSRQGDNEKLFF. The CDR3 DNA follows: TGCAGTGCCCCAAGCCGACAGGGGGATAATGAAAAACTGTTTTTT.

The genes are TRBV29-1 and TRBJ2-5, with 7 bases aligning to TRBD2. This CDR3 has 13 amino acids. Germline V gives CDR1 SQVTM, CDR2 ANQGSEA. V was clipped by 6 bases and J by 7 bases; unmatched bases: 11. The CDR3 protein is CSVKVGGEGTQYF. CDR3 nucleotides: TGCAGCGTAAAGGTTGGGGGGGAAGGGACCCAGTACTTC. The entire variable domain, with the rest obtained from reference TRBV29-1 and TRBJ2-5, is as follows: SAVISQKPSRDICQRGTSLTIQCQVDSQVTMMFWYRQQPGQSLTLIATANQGSEATYESGFVIDKFPISRPNLTFSTLTVSNMSPEDSSIYLCSVKVGGEGTQYFGPGTRLLVL.

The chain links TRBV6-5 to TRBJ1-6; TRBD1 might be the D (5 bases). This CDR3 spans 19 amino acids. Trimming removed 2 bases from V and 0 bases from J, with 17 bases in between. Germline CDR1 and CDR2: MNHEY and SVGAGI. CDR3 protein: CASSYAIWGSSSYNSPLHF. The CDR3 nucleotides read TGTGCCAGCAGTTACGCAATATGGGGGAGTAGCTCCTATAATTCACCCCTCCACTTT.

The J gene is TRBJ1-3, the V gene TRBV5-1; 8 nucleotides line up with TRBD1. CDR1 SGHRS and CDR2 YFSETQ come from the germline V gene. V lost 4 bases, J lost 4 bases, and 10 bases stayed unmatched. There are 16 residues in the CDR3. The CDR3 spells CASSTGTGPGGNTIYF. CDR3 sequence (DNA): TGCGCCAGCAGCACCGGGACAGGCCCGGGGGGAAACACCATATATTTT.